The clone carrying this T cell receptor (beta chain) came up a few times. The sample belongs to a study of T-cell memory formation after mild COVID-19. Each CDR3 protein gets one entry after TCRdb re-called the 5' RACE reads with MiXCR. The sample carries 350,000 to 500,000 distinct CDR3 sequences, roughly 18% recorded once. The CDR3 runs to 14 residues. CDR1 MNHNY and CDR2 SVGAGI come from the germline V gene (reference sequence). Trimming at V came to 2 bases and at J to 6 bases, leaving 4 bases not matched to a gene. This TCR derives from a young man who had mild COVID-19 (a few samples of this study predate the infection). Cell type and time point are not known. The sample consisted of PBMCs or a T cell subset sorted from them (not recorded which). The chain employs TRBV6-6 and TRBJ2-3; TRBD1 agrees at 8 bases. Here the CDR3 reads CASSYGQGRDTQYF. The CDR3 bases are TGTGCCAGCAGTTACGGACAGGGAAGGGATACGCAGTATTTT.